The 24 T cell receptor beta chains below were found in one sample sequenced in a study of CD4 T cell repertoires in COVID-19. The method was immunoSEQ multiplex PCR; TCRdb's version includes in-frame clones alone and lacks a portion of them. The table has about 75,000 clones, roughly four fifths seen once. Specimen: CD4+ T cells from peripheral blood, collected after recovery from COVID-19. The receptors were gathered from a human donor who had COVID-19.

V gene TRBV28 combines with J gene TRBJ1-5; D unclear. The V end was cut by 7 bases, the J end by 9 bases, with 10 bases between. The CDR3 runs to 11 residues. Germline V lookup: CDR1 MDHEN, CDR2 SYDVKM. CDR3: CASKSKPPQHF. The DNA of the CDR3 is TGTGCCAGCAAAAGCAAGCCGCCCCAGCATTTT.

CDR3 coding DNA: TGTGCCAGTAGGGTACCGGGACAGGGTTATGGCTACACCTTC. It translates to CASRVPGQGYGYTF. J is TRBJ1-2 and V is TRBV19; 9 nucleotides match TRBD1. This CDR3 has 14 amino acids. The germline V gene encodes CDR1 LNHDA and CDR2 SQIVND (reference sequence). The ends lost 6 bases at V and 5 bases at J; junction bases unmatched: 7.

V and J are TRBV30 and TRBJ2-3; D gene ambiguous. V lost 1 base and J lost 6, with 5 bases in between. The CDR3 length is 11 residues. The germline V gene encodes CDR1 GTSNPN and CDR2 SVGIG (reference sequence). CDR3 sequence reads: CAWSAVDTQYF. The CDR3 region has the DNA TGTGCCTGGAGTGCCGTTGATACGCAGTATTTT.

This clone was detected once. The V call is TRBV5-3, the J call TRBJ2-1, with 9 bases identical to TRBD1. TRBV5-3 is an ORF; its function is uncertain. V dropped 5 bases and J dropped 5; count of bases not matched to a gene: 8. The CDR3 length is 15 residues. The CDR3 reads CARSPDRGINNEQFF. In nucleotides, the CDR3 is TGTGCCAGAAGTCCCGACAGGGGGATAAACAATGAGCAGTTCTTC.

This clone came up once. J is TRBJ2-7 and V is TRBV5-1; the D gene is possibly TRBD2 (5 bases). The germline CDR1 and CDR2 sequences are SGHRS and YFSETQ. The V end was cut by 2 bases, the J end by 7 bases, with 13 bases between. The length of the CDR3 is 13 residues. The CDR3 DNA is TGCGCCAGCAGCTTCCCCAACGAGCGGGAGCAGTACTTC. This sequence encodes CASSFPNEREQYF.

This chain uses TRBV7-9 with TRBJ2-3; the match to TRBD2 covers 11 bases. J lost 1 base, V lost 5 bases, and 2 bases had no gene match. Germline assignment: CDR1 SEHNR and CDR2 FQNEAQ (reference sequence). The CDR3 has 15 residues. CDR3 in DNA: TGTGCCAGCAGCCCACTAGCGGGGGGCACAGATACGCAGTATTTT. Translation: CASSPLAGGTDTQYF.

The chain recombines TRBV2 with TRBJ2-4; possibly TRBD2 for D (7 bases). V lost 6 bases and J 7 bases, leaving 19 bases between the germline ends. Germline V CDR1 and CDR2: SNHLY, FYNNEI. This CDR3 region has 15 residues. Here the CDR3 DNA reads TGTGCCAGCAGGGGACCGGGGGGCCCCCGTAACATTCAGTACTTC. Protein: CASRGPGGPRNIQYF.

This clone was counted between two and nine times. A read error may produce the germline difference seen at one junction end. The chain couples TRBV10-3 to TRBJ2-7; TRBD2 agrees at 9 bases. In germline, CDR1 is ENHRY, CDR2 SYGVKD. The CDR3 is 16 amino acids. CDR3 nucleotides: TGTGCCATCAGTAAGTCACTTAGCGGGGGTCACTACGAGCAGTACTTC. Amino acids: CAISKSLSGGHYEQYF.

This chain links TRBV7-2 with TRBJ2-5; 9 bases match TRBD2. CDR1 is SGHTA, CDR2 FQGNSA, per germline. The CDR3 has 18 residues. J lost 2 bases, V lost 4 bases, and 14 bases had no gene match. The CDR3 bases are TGTGCCAGCAGCTCGTACCCGACTAGCGGATATAAACAAGAGACCCAGTACTTC. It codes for CASSSYPTSGYKQETQYF.

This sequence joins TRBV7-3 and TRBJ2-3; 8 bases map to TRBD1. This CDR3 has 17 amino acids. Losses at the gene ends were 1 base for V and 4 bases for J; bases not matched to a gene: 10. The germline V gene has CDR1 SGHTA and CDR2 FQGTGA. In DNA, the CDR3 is TGTGCCAGCAGCTTAAACGCCAGGGGGCGAAGGTCAGATACGCAGTATTTT. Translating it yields CASSLNARGRRSDTQYF.

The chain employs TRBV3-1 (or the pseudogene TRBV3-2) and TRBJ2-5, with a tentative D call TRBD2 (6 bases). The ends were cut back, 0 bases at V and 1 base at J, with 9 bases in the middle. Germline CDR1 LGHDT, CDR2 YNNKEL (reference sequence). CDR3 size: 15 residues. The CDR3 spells CASSQDGGAQETQYF. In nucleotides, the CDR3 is TGTGCCAGCAGCCAAGATGGAGGGGCCCAAGAGACCCAGTACTTC.

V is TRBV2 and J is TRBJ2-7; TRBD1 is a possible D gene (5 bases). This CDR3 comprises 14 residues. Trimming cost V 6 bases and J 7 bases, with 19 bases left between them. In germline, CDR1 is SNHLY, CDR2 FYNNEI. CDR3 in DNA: TGTGCCAGCAGCTCACCTTTCCTCACAGGAGAGCAGTACTTC. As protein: CASSSPFLTGEQYF. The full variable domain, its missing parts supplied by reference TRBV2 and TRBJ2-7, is EPEVTQTPSHQVTQMGQEVILRCVPISNHLYFYWYRQILGQKVEFLVSFYNNEISEKSEIFDDQFSVERPDGSNFTLKIRSTKLEDSAMYFCASSSPFLTGEQYFGPGTRLTVT.

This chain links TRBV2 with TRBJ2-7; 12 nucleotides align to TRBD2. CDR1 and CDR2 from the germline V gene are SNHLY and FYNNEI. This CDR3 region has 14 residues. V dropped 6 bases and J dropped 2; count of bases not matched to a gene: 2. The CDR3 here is CASRRTSGTYEQYF. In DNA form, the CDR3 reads TGTGCCAGCAGGAGGACTAGCGGGACCTACGAGCAGTACTTC.

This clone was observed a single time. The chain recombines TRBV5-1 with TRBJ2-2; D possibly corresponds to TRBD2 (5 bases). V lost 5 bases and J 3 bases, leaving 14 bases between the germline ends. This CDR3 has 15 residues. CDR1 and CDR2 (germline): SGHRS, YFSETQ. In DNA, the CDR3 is TGCGCCAGCAGGGTTGAGGGAGTCTACACCGGGGAGCTGTTTTTT. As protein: CASRVEGVYTGELFF.

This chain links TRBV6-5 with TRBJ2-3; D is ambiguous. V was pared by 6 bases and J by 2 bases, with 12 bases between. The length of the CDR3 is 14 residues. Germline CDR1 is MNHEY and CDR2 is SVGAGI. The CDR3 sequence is CASRASLNTDTQYF. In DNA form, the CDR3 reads TGTGCCAGCAGGGCCAGTTTGAACACAGATACGCAGTATTTT.

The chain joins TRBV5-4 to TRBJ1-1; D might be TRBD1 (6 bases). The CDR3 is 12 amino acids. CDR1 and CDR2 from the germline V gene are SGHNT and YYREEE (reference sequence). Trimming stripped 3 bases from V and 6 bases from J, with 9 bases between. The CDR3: CASSSGVAEAFF. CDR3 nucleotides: TGTGCCAGCAGCTCAGGGGTCGCTGAAGCTTTCTTT. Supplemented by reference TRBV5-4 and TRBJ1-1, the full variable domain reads ETGVTQSPTHLIKTRGQQVTLRCSSQSGHNTVSWYQQALGQGPQFIFQYYREEENGRGNFPPRFSGLQFPNYSSELNVNALELDDSALYLCASSSGVAEAFFGQGTRLTVV.

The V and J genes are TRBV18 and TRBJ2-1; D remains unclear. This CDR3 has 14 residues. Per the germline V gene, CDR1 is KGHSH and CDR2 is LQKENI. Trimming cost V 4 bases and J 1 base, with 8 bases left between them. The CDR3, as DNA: TGTGCCAGCTCACAGGGAAGTTCCTACAATGAGCAGTTCTTC. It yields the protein CASSQGSSYNEQFF.

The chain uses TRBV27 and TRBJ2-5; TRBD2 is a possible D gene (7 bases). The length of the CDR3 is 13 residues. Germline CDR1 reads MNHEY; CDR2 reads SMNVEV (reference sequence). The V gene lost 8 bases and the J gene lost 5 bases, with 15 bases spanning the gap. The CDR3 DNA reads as TGTGCCAGCCGAGGGGGGGGGCGTGAGACCCAGTACTTC. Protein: CASRGGGRETQYF.

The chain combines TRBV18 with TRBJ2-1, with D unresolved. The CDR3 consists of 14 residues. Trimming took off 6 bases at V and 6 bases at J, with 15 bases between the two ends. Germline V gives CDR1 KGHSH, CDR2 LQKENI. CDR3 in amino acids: CASSLGVKGNEQFF. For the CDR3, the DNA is TGTGCCAGCTCGCTAGGAGTGAAGGGCAATGAGCAGTTCTTC.

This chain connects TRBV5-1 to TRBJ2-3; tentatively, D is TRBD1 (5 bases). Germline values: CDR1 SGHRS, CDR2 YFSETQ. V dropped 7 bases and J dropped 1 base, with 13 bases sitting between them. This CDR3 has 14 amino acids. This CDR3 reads CASEKGSGTDTQYF. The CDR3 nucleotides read TGCGCCAGCGAGAAGGGGTCGGGCACAGATACGCAGTATTTT.

CDR3 sequence: CASSVEGVRDLLANTGELFF. The CDR3 nucleotides are TGTGCCAGCAGTGTTGAGGGTGTCCGCGATCTCCTCGCGAACACCGGGGAGCTGTTTTTT. The chain has TRBV6-1 and TRBJ2-2; D perhaps matches TRBD2 (5 bases). The CDR3 spans 20 residues. The germline V gene has CDR1 MNHNS and CDR2 SASEGT. V gave up 4 bases and J gave up 0 bases, with 24 bases separating them.

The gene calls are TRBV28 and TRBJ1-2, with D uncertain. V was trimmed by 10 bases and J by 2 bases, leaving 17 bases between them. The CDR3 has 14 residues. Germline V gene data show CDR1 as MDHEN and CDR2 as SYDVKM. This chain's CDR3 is CATRGQEKNYGYTF. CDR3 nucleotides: TGTGCCACCCGAGGGCAGGAGAAAAACTATGGCTACACCTTC.

The CDR3 sequence: CASSSLVYEQYF. DNA of the CDR3: TGTGCCAGCAGCTCCCTAGTCTACGAGCAGTACTTC. The chain links TRBV12-3 or TRBV12-4 to TRBJ2-7; no clear D gene. V shed 6 bases and J shed 3 bases, with 9 bases lying between them. The CDR3 has 12 amino acids.

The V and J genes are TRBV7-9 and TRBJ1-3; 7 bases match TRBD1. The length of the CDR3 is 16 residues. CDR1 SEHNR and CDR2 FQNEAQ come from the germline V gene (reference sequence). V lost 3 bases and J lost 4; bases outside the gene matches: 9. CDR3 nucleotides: TGTGCCAGCAGCTTCTATCCCGACAGGGTGGGAAACACCATATATTTT. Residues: CASSFYPDRVGNTIYF.